The text below deals with one T cell receptor (beta chain). Antigen: not known. The germline CDR1 and CDR2 sequences are SGHAT and FQNNGV. The length of the CDR3 is 14 residues. Sequencing libraries made from TCR beta cDNA carried unique molecular identifiers. The yield from around 1 to 10 million T cells was about 500,000 cDNA molecules in total. TCRdb processed the PCR reads anew with MiXCR; each CDR3 protein has one entry. The sample holds 600,000 to 750,000 distinct CDR3 sequences, approximately 59% seen once. This sample was included in a study of post-analysis software for immune sequencing data. Study-level background: Patients had relapsing-remitting, secondary progressive or progressive-relapsing multiple sclerosis; some lacked subtype.

Overall study findings and caveats: Samples from a shared batch, those prepared together, strongly co-clustered by F measure. Relative to controls, patients with multiple sclerosis showed significantly lower normalized Chao1 diversity. TRBV5-6, TRBV5-1 and TRBV20-1 belonged to a set of a handful of TRBV segments that were more frequent in patients than controls.

This TCR was recovered from a girl aged 2 to 9 with multiple sclerosis. The gene calls are TRBV11-2 and TRBJ2-4, with D unresolved. The J call may be in error: the DNA end matches TRBJ2-7 better. The sequencing input was blood. CDR3 region: CASSLREESYEQYF. DNA of the CDR3: TGTGCCAGCAGCTTAAGAGAGGAGAGTTACGAGCAGTACTTC.